This TCR beta chain was identified during a study of control samples from healthy donors and cancer patients. J lost 7 bases, V lost 4 bases, and 9 bases had no gene match. From germline, CDR1 is LNHDA and CDR2 SQIVND (reference sequence). The CDR3 contains 15 residues. Profiled with immunoSEQ multiplex PCR; TCRdb holds only in-frame clones, not every one. The data show 85,000 to 110,000 clones, roughly 91% seen once. The sample holds one count of this clone. J is TRBJ1-5 and V is TRBV19; 8 bases map to TRBD1. The receptor was derived from a man in his 60s with lung cancer. Sequenced input: PBMCs. The DNA of the CDR3 is TGTGCCAGTAGTAAATTTACAGGGGGGAACCAGCCCCAGCATTTT. It specifies CASSKFTGGNQPQHF. The variable domain in full, completed from reference TRBV19 and TRBJ1-5, reads DGGITQSPKYLFRKEGQNVTLSCEQNLNHDAMYWYRQDPGQGLRLIYYSQIVNDFQKGDIAEGYSVSREKKESFPLTVTSAQKNPTAFYLCASSKFTGGNQPQHFGDGTRLSIL.